This TCR beta chain came from a study of PD-L1 blockade in urothelial cancer. Study-level information: Analysis of blood occurred 3 weeks (second dose) and 6 weeks after treatment start.

Profiling relied on immunoSEQ multiplex PCR, and the TCRdb table lists in-frame clones only, not all of them. The repertoire holds tens of thousands of clones, with 70% to 90% as singletons. Germline V CDR1 and CDR2: SGHRS, YFSETQ. The CDR3 contains 15 residues. V was trimmed by 0 bases and J by 0 bases, leaving 9 bases between them. Patients had locally advanced or metastatic urothelial carcinoma. Material: PBMCs, obtained around atezolizumab (anti-PD-L1) treatment. The source is a man in his fifties or sixties with urothelial cancer. This sequence joins TRBV5-1 and TRBJ2-5; tentatively, D is TRBD1 (5 bases). The CDR3, as DNA: TGCGCCAGCAGCTTGGCCGCAGGGTACCAAGAGACCCAGTACTTC. Its translation is CASSLAAGYQETQYF.